A single T cell receptor (beta chain) is shown here with its context. Its antigen is undetermined. This specimen belongs to a study of cytomegalovirus exposure and HLA in healthy donors. Data came from immunoSEQ multiplex PCR; TCRdb stores just in-frame clones and leaves some out. The data contain tens of thousands of clones, around 93% of them singletons. This CDR3 is 13 amino acids long. The V and J ends lost 0 bases and 4 bases respectively, with 5 bases between them. Germline-derived CDR1 and CDR2 are SGHRS and YFSETQ. Findings and limits, study-wide: A few chains linked to CMV were shown in vitro to be specific for CMV antigens. According to the study, roughly 180 TCR beta chains were cytomegalovirus-associated.

This chain links TRBV5-1 with TRBJ2-1; D unclear. Sequencing was carried out using PBMCs. The sequence was obtained from a woman aged 18-30 years in good health and CMV-seropositive. Here the CDR3 reads CASSLGPYNEQFF. The CDR3, as DNA: TGCGCCAGCAGCTTGGGGCCGTACAATGAGCAGTTCTTC.